Listed below are T cell receptor beta chains from one sample, sequenced in a study of blood T cell repertoires in COVID-19. Clones were read by immunoSEQ multiplex PCR, and TCRdb kept only the in-frame ones, dropping some. The sample lists 130,000 to 150,000 clones; over 75% were seen once. Sample: peripheral blood. The source is a man between 65 and 85 years old with acute or convalescent COVID-19. CDR3s include the opening cysteine and the closing phenylalanine or tryptophan. D genes are given only for firm matches. Rows give clone size only sometimes, using once, few, many, or a class for an expanded clone.

j_call: TRBJ2-1
d_call: .
v_call: TRBV27
clone_size: .
cdr3_nt: TGTGCCAGCAGTGGATCGGGTCCTCCCTCCAGCAATGAGCAGTTCTTC
cdr3_aa: CASSGSGPPSSNEQFF

j_call: TRBJ1-6
d_call: TRBD1
v_call: TRBV6-1
clone_size: .
cdr3_nt: TGTGCCAGCAGTGATCCCCGGGGGACAGGGGCTAATTCACCCCTCCACTTT
cdr3_aa: CASSDPRGTGANSPLHF

j_call: TRBJ1-4
d_call: TRBD1
v_call: TRBV19
clone_size: few
cdr3_nt: TGTGCCAGTAGTATCATGGGACAGATCCAAAAACTGTTTTTT
cdr3_aa: CASSIMGQIQKLFF

j_call: TRBJ1-1
d_call: .
v_call: TRBV6-1
clone_size: .
cdr3_nt: TGTGCCAGCAGTGAAGCGTTTTCAGGATGGAACACTGAAGCTTTCTTT
cdr3_aa: CASSEAFSGWNTEAFF

j_call: TRBJ2-1
d_call: .
v_call: TRBV13
clone_size: .
cdr3_nt: TGTGCCAGCAGCTCCTCCCTAGTACGGAACAATGAGCAGTTCTTC
cdr3_aa: CASSSSLVRNNEQFF

j_call: TRBJ1-6
d_call: .
v_call: TRBV5-1
clone_size: .
cdr3_nt: TGCGCCAGCAGCTTGGCGGGGAGCTCCTATAATTCACCCCTCCACTTT
cdr3_aa: CASSLAGSSYNSPLHF

j_call: TRBJ2-7
d_call: .
v_call: TRBV5-1
clone_size: .
cdr3_nt: TGCGCCAGCAGCTTGGTAGGCGGGACCTACGAGCAGTACTTC
cdr3_aa: CASSLVGGTYEQYF

j_call: TRBJ1-2
d_call: .
v_call: TRBV10-1
clone_size: .
cdr3_nt: TGCGCCAGCTCGGGTCCCTATGGCTACACCTTC
cdr3_aa: CASSGPYGYTF

j_call: TRBJ2-3
d_call: .
v_call: TRBV30
clone_size: .
cdr3_nt: TGTGCCTGGAGTCATGGAGCAGATACGCAGTATTTT
cdr3_aa: CAWSHGADTQYF

j_call: TRBJ1-2
d_call: .
v_call: TRBV6-5
clone_size: .
cdr3_nt: TGTGCCGGCCAGCGAGACTATGGCTACACCTTC
cdr3_aa: CAGQRDYGYTF

j_call: TRBJ2-7
d_call: TRBD1
v_call: TRBV28
clone_size: .
cdr3_nt: TGTGCCAGCAGTCCCCGGACAGGCCGTTCCTACGAGCAGTACTTC
cdr3_aa: CASSPRTGRSYEQYF

j_call: TRBJ1-5
d_call: .
v_call: TRBV6-1
clone_size: .
cdr3_nt: TGTGCCAGCAGTGAAAGTATAGGGGAACGGGATCAGCCCCAGCATTTT
cdr3_aa: CASSESIGERDQPQHF

j_call: TRBJ2-3
d_call: .
v_call: TRBV5-4
clone_size: .
cdr3_nt: TGTGCCAGCAGCTTTGTATGGAGGGGCGGCACAGATACGCAGTATTTT
cdr3_aa: CASSFVWRGGTDTQYF

j_call: TRBJ2-7
d_call: TRBD2
v_call: TRBV5-1
clone_size: .
cdr3_nt: TGCGCCAGCTCTAAAGCCAGCGGGGGTTACTACGAGCAGTACTTC
cdr3_aa: CASSKASGGYYEQYF

j_call: TRBJ1-4
d_call: .
v_call: TRBV28
clone_size: .
cdr3_nt: TGTGCCAGCAGTTCGCGAACCGGGACAAGAAATGAAAAACTGTTTTTT
cdr3_aa: CASSSRTGTRNEKLFF

j_call: TRBJ1-1
d_call: TRBD1
v_call: TRBV11-2
clone_size: .
cdr3_nt: TGTGCCAGCAGCTTAGTCCAGGGGGCGCGTGAAGCTTTCTTT
cdr3_aa: CASSLVQGAREAFF

j_call: TRBJ2-3
d_call: TRBD2
v_call: TRBV15
clone_size: .
cdr3_nt: TGTGCCACCAGCGGACATGGACTAGCGGAGAATGGGGCGCAGTATTTT
cdr3_aa: CATSGHGLAENGAQYF

j_call: TRBJ1-2
d_call: .
v_call: TRBV24-1
clone_size: .
cdr3_nt: TGTGCCACCAGTGAGACCGGGTTCTTGGATGGCTACACCTTC
cdr3_aa: CATSETGFLDGYTF

j_call: TRBJ1-2
d_call: .
v_call: TRBV2
clone_size: .
cdr3_nt: TGTGCCAGCAGTGTAGAGGGAGGCTATGGCTACACCTTC
cdr3_aa: CASSVEGGYGYTF

j_call: TRBJ2-3
d_call: .
v_call: TRBV3-1/TRBV3-2
clone_size: .
cdr3_nt: TGTGCCAGCAGCCTTAGGACAACAGATACGCAGTATTTT
cdr3_aa: CASSLRTTDTQYF

j_call: TRBJ2-7
d_call: .
v_call: TRBV30
clone_size: many
cdr3_nt: TGTGCCTGGAGTGTAACAGGGAACTACTACGAGCAGTACTTC
cdr3_aa: CAWSVTGNYYEQYF

j_call: TRBJ2-5
d_call: TRBD2
v_call: TRBV27
clone_size: .
cdr3_nt: TGTGCCAGCAGTTTGGGGGGGCTAGCGGGAGGTACTAACCAGTACTTC
cdr3_aa: CASSLGGLAGGTNQYF

j_call: TRBJ1-1
d_call: .
v_call: TRBV5-1
clone_size: .
cdr3_nt: TGCGCCAGCAGCTTGGGGGTCGGGGGGTTGAACACTGAAGCTTTCTTT
cdr3_aa: CASSLGVGGLNTEAFF

j_call: TRBJ1-1
d_call: TRBD1
v_call: TRBV18
clone_size: once
cdr3_nt: TGTGCCAGCTCACAGGGACAGCTAGCTGAAGCTTTCTTT
cdr3_aa: CASSQGQLAEAFF

j_call: TRBJ1-1
d_call: TRBD1
v_call: TRBV5-6
clone_size: .
cdr3_nt: TGTGCCAGCAGAACTGACAGGGGGCGCTTCACTGAAGCTTTCTTT
cdr3_aa: CASRTDRGRFTEAFF

j_call: TRBJ2-7
d_call: TRBD2
v_call: TRBV5-1
clone_size: .
cdr3_nt: TGCGCCAGCAGCCGATCGATAGCGGGAGTTACCTACGAGCAGTACTTC
cdr3_aa: CASSRSIAGVTYEQYF

j_call: TRBJ2-1
d_call: .
v_call: TRBV2
clone_size: once
cdr3_nt: TGTGCCAGCAGTGAAGGGGCCGCATACGATGAGCAGTTCTTC
cdr3_aa: CASSEGAAYDEQFF

j_call: TRBJ1-5
d_call: .
v_call: TRBV5-1
clone_size: .
cdr3_nt: TGCGCCAGCAGCCGCGATAGCAATCAGCCCCAGCATTTT
cdr3_aa: CASSRDSNQPQHF

j_call: TRBJ2-5
d_call: TRBD2
v_call: TRBV2
clone_size: .
cdr3_nt: TGTGCCGGCGGACTAGCGGGGGCCCCGCGGCAAGAGACCCAGTACTTC
cdr3_aa: CAGGLAGAPRQETQYF

j_call: TRBJ1-4
d_call: TRBD1
v_call: TRBV5-6
clone_size: few
cdr3_nt: TGTGCCAGCAGCCGGACAGGGCCTGAAAAACTGTTTTTT
cdr3_aa: CASSRTGPEKLFF

j_call: TRBJ1-5
d_call: .
v_call: TRBV7-9
clone_size: .
cdr3_nt: TGTGCCAGCAGCTTAGGGCAGGGTAATCAGCCCCAGCATTTT
cdr3_aa: CASSLGQGNQPQHF

j_call: TRBJ1-2
d_call: .
v_call: TRBV19
clone_size: .
cdr3_nt: TGTGCCAGTAGCTCCGGGAGAAGCCAGGCTCACTATGGCTACACCTTC
cdr3_aa: CASSSGRSQAHYGYTF

j_call: TRBJ2-1
d_call: .
v_call: TRBV7-9
clone_size: .
cdr3_nt: TGTGCCAGCAGCAAGCGGGACAGGAGCTACAATGAGCAGTTCTTC
cdr3_aa: CASSKRDRSYNEQFF